This T cell receptor (beta chain) is from a study of blood T cell repertoires in COVID-19. Trimming at V came to 6 bases and at J to 7 bases, leaving 12 bases not matched to a gene. CDR3 size: 16 residues. Germline lookup yields CDR1 SGHRS and CDR2 YFSETQ. The data were produced by immunoSEQ multiplex PCR, yet TCRdb's version contains in-frame clones alone and is incomplete. Among approximately 450,000 clones listed, 75% to 90% were seen once. Sequenced input: peripheral blood. The receptor comes from a woman under 40 with acute or convalescent COVID-19. The chain has TRBV5-1 and TRBJ1-6; 8 bases align to TRBD1. The CDR3 DNA follows: TGCGCCAGCATACCGGATTCAGGGGGCTTGAATTCACCCCTCCACTTT. Its protein is CASIPDSGGLNSPLHF.